This T cell receptor (beta chain) was found in a study of cytomegalovirus exposure and HLA in healthy donors. Primers: 60 Vbeta forward and 13 Jbeta reverse. The table came from immunoSEQ multiplex PCR; TCRdb's copy has only in-frame clones and leaves some out. The sample lists about 130,000 clones, 60% to 85% seen once, with under 2% in the top ten. As to this clone: The antigen remains unidentified.

The CDR3 loop spans 14 amino acids. Germline-derived CDR1 and CDR2 are SGDLS and YYNGEE. Trimming pared 4 bases from V and 1 base from J, leaving 11 bases between. In nominal health when sampled, donors likely had unrecorded immune exposures nonetheless. Study-level findings and limits: One cluster of highly shared sequence variants probably arose as a sequencing artifact.

The sequenced material came from PBMCs. The rearrangement links TRBV9 to TRBJ1-1; D is possibly TRBD1 (6 bases). The receptor comes from a female donor in good health and CMV-seropositive. CDR3 DNA sequence: TGTGCCAGCAGCCCAACACAGGGGAACACTGAAGCTTTCTTT. This codes for CASSPTQGNTEAFF. The entire variable domain, with the rest obtained from reference TRBV9 and TRBJ1-1, is as follows: DSGVTQTPKHLITATGQRVTLRCSPRSGDLSVYWYQQSLDQGLQFLIQYYNGEERAKGNILERFSAQQFPDLHSELNLSSLELGDSALYFCASSPTQGNTEAFFGQGTRLTVV.